This T cell receptor beta chain was sequenced in a study of T cell responses to AZD1222 COVID-19 vaccine. Repertoires were generated with immunoSEQ multiplex PCR, while TCRdb's copy carries only in-frame clones and drops some. The data show roughly 70,000 clones, around 79% seen once. Study-level findings and limits: There were repertoire samples only from the period after the peak T cell response. The reported proportion of spike-specific TCRs targeting unmutated variant regions was nearly half. Breadth and depth of Spike-specific TCRs rose after two AZD1222 doses. Baseline serostatus was positive in only six AZD1222 recipients.

With regard to this clone: Its specificity is not known.

This TCR was recovered from an adult in good health. Here the sequenced sample was peripheral blood, taken on day 0 of MenACWY control vaccination.

CDR3 amino acids: CASSSQLGPSEAFF. The CDR3 bases are TGCGCCAGCAGCTCACAACTAGGGCCTTCTGAAGCTTTCTTT. This chain links TRBV4-3 with TRBJ1-1; no reliable D call. V dropped 5 bases and J dropped 6 bases, with 16 bases sitting between them. Germline assignment: CDR1 LGHNA and CDR2 YSLEER. The CDR3 length is 14 residues.